One T cell receptor (beta chain) is described in this entry. Participants were aged 18 to 89 years from some 24 US areas. Symptom resolution, clearance, or two negative PCRs marked the recovered donors of Cohort 3. The data are from a study of blood T cell repertoires in COVID-19. As originally analysed: Using reference gene primer amplification, nucleated cell counts were estimated. TCRdb's copy holds only in-frame clones and misses some; the assay was immunoSEQ multiplex PCR. The DNA was the basis for D and trimming; V, J and clone size are from that table. The sample yields under 450,000 clones, roughly four fifths seen once. The CDR3 extends over 16 amino acids. V lost 4 bases to trimming and J lost 0 bases; unmatched junction nucleotides: 7. Germline V lookup: CDR1 SGDLS, CDR2 YYNGEE.

The rearrangement joins TRBV9 to TRBJ1-3; TRBD1 agrees at 7 bases. The receptor was derived from a woman aged 45-59 years who had recovered from COVID-19. Source material: PBMCs or T cells enriched from blood (not recorded which). Here the CDR3 reads CASSIRQGFSGNTIYF. Here the CDR3 DNA reads TGTGCCAGCAGCATCCGACAGGGATTCTCTGGAAACACCATATATTTT.